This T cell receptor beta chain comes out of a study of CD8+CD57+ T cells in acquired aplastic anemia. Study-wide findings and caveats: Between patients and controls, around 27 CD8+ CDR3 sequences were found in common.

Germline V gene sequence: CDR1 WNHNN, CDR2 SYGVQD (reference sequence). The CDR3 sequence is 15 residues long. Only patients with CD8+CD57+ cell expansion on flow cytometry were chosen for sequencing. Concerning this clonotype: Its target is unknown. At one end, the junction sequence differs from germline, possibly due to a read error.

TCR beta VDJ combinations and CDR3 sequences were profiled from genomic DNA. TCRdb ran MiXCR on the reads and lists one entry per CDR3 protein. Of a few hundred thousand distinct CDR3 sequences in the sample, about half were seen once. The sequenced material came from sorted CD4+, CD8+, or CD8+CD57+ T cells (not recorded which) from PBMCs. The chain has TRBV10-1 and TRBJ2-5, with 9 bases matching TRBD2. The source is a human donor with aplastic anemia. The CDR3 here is CANSESAGGKETQYF. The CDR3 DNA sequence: TGCGCCAACAGTGAGTCGGCGGGGGGGAAAGAGACCCAGTACTTC.